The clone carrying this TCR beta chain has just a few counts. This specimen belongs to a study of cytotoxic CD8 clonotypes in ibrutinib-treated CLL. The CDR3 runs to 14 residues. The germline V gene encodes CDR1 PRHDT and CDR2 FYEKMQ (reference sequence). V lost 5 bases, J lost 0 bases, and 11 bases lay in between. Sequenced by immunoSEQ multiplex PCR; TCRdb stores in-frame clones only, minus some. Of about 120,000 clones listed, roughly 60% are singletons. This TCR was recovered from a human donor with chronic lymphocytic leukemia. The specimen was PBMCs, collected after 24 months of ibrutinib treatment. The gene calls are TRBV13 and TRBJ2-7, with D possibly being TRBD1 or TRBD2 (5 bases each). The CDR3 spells CASSPRDLSYEQYF. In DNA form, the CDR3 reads TGTGCCAGCAGCCCTCGGGACCTCTCCTACGAGCAGTACTTC.